This T cell receptor beta chain came from a study of patients and donors after allogeneic stem cell transplantation. TCRdb re-derived calls from the RT-PCR reads in MiXCR, one entry per CDR3 protein. The top ten clones hold around 6% of a sample with roughly 960,000 distinct CDR3 sequences, 18% of them seen once. This clonotype appeared a few times. The receptor comes from a human donor who was either an allogeneic HSCT recipient or a stem cell or donor lymphocyte infusion donor (not recorded which). It is not recorded whose cells these are; they may come from a transplant donor. The material sequenced was blood, either unsorted or a sorted T cell fraction (not recorded which).

In nucleotides, the CDR3 is TGTGCCAGCAGTTACTCGAGGGGCCAGGGGGCCACAGATACGCAGTATTTT. This translates into CASSYSRGQGATDTQYF. The chain combines TRBV6-5 with TRBJ2-3; the match to TRBD1 covers 8 bases. The CDR3 loop spans 17 amino acids. Germline V gene data show CDR1 as MNHEY and CDR2 as SVGAGI. Losses at the gene ends were 0 bases for V and 2 bases for J; bases not matched to a gene: 7.